This is a list of T cell receptor beta chains from one sample in a study of T cell responses to AZD1222 COVID-19 vaccine. Only in-frame clones appear in the TCRdb table, and some are missing; sequencing was by immunoSEQ multiplex PCR. The table has about 170,000 clones, approximately 90% seen once. The material was peripheral blood, obtained 28 days after the second AZD1222 dose. The origin of the receptors is an adult who received the AZD1222 COVID-19 vaccine. Both conserved end residues are part of each CDR3. A D gene is named only where the DNA matches it firmly. Not every row has a clone size; where given, it reads once, few, many or a size class.

d_call	v_call	cdr3_length	j_call	clone_size	cdr3_nt	cdr3_aa
NA	TRBV19	12	TRBJ2-5	NA	TGTGCCAGTAGTGCCGTGGCAGAGACCCAGTACTTC	CASSAVAETQYF
TRBD1	TRBV25-1	13	TRBJ1-2	NA	TGTGCCAGCAGCCGCGGACAGGGGGATGGCTACACCTTC	CASSRGQGDGYTF
NA	TRBV11-2	10	TRBJ2-1	NA	TGTGCCAGCAGCTCATGGGAGCAGTTCTTC	CASSSWEQFF
TRBD2	TRBV2	14	TRBJ2-5	NA	TGTGCCACCCAAGGGACTACAACACAAGAGACCCAGTACTTC	CATQGTTTQETQYF
NA	TRBV6-5	15	TRBJ1-6	few	TGTGCCAGCAAGGTTAACAGCGAAAGTGGTTCACCCCTCCACTTT	CASKVNSESGSPLHF
TRBD1	TRBV18	16	TRBJ1-6	NA	TGTGCCAGCTCACCTACCCTTGGACAGGGGGCTTCACCCCTCCACTTT	CASSPTLGQGASPLHF
NA	TRBV3-1/TRBV3-2	14	TRBJ1-6	NA	TGTGCCAGCAGCCCCGGGACGGGTAATTCACCCCTCCACTTT	CASSPGTGNSPLHF
NA	TRBV5-1	16	TRBJ2-4	NA	TGCGCCAGCAGCATCGGGGACCGCCCAGCCAAAAACATTCAGTACTTC	CASSIGDRPAKNIQYF
NA	TRBV7-9	12	TRBJ1-2	NA	TGTGCCAGCAGATCCGGGCCCTATGGCTACACCTTC	CASRSGPYGYTF
NA	TRBV5-1	15	TRBJ2-7	NA	TGCGCCAGCAGCTTGGGGACGGCCAGCTCCTACGAGCAGTACTTC	CASSLGTASSYEQYF
TRBD1	TRBV5-4	15	TRBJ2-5	NA	TGTGCCAGCAGCGGGCCCCAGGGGGCTCAAGAGACCCAGTACTTC	CASSGPQGAQETQYF
TRBD2	TRBV7-2	16	TRBJ2-1	NA	TGTGCCAGCAGCTTTCAAGCGGGGAGCTCCTACAATGAGCAGTTCTTC	CASSFQAGSSYNEQFF